The source of this T cell receptor (beta chain) is a study of blood T cell repertoires in COVID-19. Study-wide background: Both acute and convalescent COVID-19 samples were obtained from the United States, Italy and Spain. Sample material is recorded as cDNA or gDNA derived from T cells, B-cell-depleted T cells, or PBMCs.

Authors' data handling: Reference gene primer amplification yielded estimated nucleated cell counts. Generated by immunoSEQ multiplex PCR, the TCRdb table keeps only in-frame clones and is missing some. For V, J and clone size, that table is used; D and trimming come from the DNA. The sample holds 450,000 to 500,000 clones, 70% to 90% seen once. V shed 2 bases and J 7 bases; nucleotides not matched to a gene: 5. CDR3 length: 14 amino acids. Germline V CDR1 and CDR2: SGHAT, FQNNGV. Sequenced sample: peripheral blood. The chain has TRBV11-2 and TRBJ2-3; 8 nucleotides agree with TRBD2. This sequence was found in a human donor in a cohort sampled during active COVID-19. The CDR3 is CASSLPGGPNTQYF. In DNA form, the CDR3 reads TGTGCCAGCAGCTTACCGGGAGGGCCAAATACGCAGTATTTT. Full variable domain (remainder filled in from reference TRBV11-2 and TRBJ2-3): EAGVAQSPRYKIIEKRQSVAFWCNPISGHATLYWYQQILGQGPKLLIQFQNNGVVDDSQLPKDRFSAERLKGVDSTLKIQPAKLEDSAVYLCASSLPGGPNTQYFGPGTRLTVL.